These T cell receptor beta chains were read from a single sample in a study of CD8 T cells in Susac syndrome. TCRdb re-called the immunoSEQ multiplex PCR reads with MiXCR, one entry per CDR3 protein. This table has 20,000 to 25,000 distinct CDR3 sequences, approximately 93% appearing once. Material for sequencing was CD8+ T cells from PBMCs. These receptor sequences come from a human donor in good health. CDR3s include the opening cysteine and the closing phenylalanine or tryptophan. D genes are given only for firm matches. Some rows mark clone size as missing; the rest say once, few, many or name a class of expanded clone.

v_gene	abundance	j_gene	len	d_gene	CDR3nt	CDR3aa
TRBV20-1	.	TRBJ2-3	14	TRBD2	TGCAGTGCTAGCGGGGGGGGCCGAGGAGATACGCAGTATTTT	CSASGGGRGDTQYF
TRBV12-3/TRBV12-4	.	TRBJ1-2	12	.	TGTGCCAGCAGTTTCGGCGGGAAAGGCTACACCTTC	CASSFGGKGYTF
TRBV2	.	TRBJ2-3	11	.	TGTGCCACCCCTAGGGGGGATACGCAGTATTTT	CATPRGDTQYF
TRBV7-2	.	TRBJ2-1	14	TRBD2	TGTGCCAGCAGCTTTCGGGGGGGGAGCAATGAGCAGTTCTTC	CASSFRGGSNEQFF
TRBV4-1	.	TRBJ2-7	13	.	TGCGCCAGCAGCCAAGGGTCAGGGAACGAGCAGTACTTC	CASSQGSGNEQYF
TRBV4-1	once	TRBJ2-3	17	TRBD2	TGCGCCAGCAGCCAAGAATTTAGCGGGGGTCGAACAGATACGCAGTATTTT	CASSQEFSGGRTDTQYF
TRBV7-2	.	TRBJ2-7	14	TRBD2	TGTGCCAGCAGCTCCTATAGCGGGGGTTACGAGCAGTACTTC	CASSSYSGGYEQYF
TRBV5-4	.	TRBJ2-7	15	.	TGTGCCAGCAGTGACCGGGCCGAACTCTCCTACGAGCAGTACTTC	CASSDRAELSYEQYF
TRBV6-2/TRBV6-3	once	TRBJ1-1	15	TRBD1	TGTGCCAGCAGTCAATACAGGGGACTAAACACTGAAGCTTTCTTT	CASSQYRGLNTEAFF
TRBV6-1	once	TRBJ2-2	15	TRBD1	TGTGCCAGCAGTGCGGACAGGACGAACACCGGGGAGCTGTTTTTT	CASSADRTNTGELFF
TRBV27	.	TRBJ2-7	16	.	TGTGCCAGCAGTCCCCGGGGCCCCCACACAGGAGCCGAGCAGTACTTC	CASSPRGPHTGAEQYF
TRBV28	.	TRBJ1-1	13	.	TGTGCCAGCAGCCAGACATGGGAGGATGAAGCTTTCTTT	CASSQTWEDEAFF
TRBV5-6	.	TRBJ2-7	13	.	TGTGCCAGCAGCAATGACGGATCCTACGAGCAGTACTTC	CASSNDGSYEQYF
TRBV29-1	.	TRBJ1-1	11	TRBD1	TGCAGCGTCCTTCGACAGGGCGAAGCTTTCTTT	CSVLRQGEAFF
TRBV27	.	TRBJ2-7	15	.	TGTGCCAGCAGTTTGGGAGGAGGGTTTCTTTACGAGCAGTACTTC	CASSLGGGFLYEQYF
TRBV20-1	.	TRBJ2-7	13	TRBD2	TGCAGTGCTAAAGACGGGGGGTCCTACGAGCAGTACTTC	CSAKDGGSYEQYF
TRBV6-2/TRBV6-3	.	TRBJ2-7	14	.	TGTGCCAGCACTCAGGACTCGTCCTTCTACGAGCAGTACTTC	CASTQDSSFYEQYF
TRBV6-5	.	TRBJ2-1	14	.	TGTGCCAGCAGTTACTCGAGGTCCTACAATGAGCAGTTCTTC	CASSYSRSYNEQFF
TRBV5-4	.	TRBJ2-3	15	TRBD2	TGTGCCAGCAGCCAACAGCGGGGGGGTGCAGATACGCAGTATTTT	CASSQQRGGADTQYF
TRBV6-1	.	TRBJ1-1	15	.	TGTGCCAGCAGCGCCTGGGGACAAACGAACACTGAAGCTTTCTTT	CASSAWGQTNTEAFF
TRBV6-2/TRBV6-3	.	TRBJ1-1	16	.	TGTGCCAGCAGTTACGGGCCAGCATCGATGAACACTGAAGCTTTCTTT	CASSYGPASMNTEAFF
TRBV9	.	TRBJ2-7	15	TRBD1	TGTGCCAGCAGCGTAGGAGACAGGGACCCCTACGAGCAGTACTTC	CASSVGDRDPYEQYF
TRBV5-1	.	TRBJ1-1	14	.	TGCGCCAGCAGCTTACGGGGGACAAACACTGAAGCTTTCTTT	CASSLRGTNTEAFF
TRBV7-9	.	TRBJ2-1	15	.	TGTGCCAGCAGCTTAGCCCAGGGCCCCAACAATGAGCAGTTCTTC	CASSLAQGPNNEQFF
TRBV4-1	.	TRBJ2-7	14	.	TGCGCCAGCAGCCAAGTATTCGGATCCTACGAGCAGTACTTC	CASSQVFGSYEQYF
TRBV9	.	TRBJ2-5	15	TRBD2	TGTGCCAGCAGCGGGTGGCGGGGGAGCCGGGAGACCCAGTACTTC	CASSGWRGSRETQYF
TRBV4-1	.	TRBJ1-5	17	TRBD1	TGCGCCAGCAGTCAAAGCTTAAGGACAGGGGGCCATCAGCCCCAGCATTTT	CASSQSLRTGGHQPQHF
TRBV7-8	.	TRBJ1-5	16	.	TGTGCCAGCAGCGAGAGCACATGGAGGCGTACTCAGCCCCAGCATTTT	CASSESTWRRTQPQHF
TRBV6-2/TRBV6-3	.	TRBJ2-1	15	TRBD2	TGTGCCAGCAGTCCCGGACTAGCGGGAAACAATGAGCAGTTCTTC	CASSPGLAGNNEQFF
TRBV7-9	.	TRBJ2-4	17	.	TGTGCCAGCAGCCCCCGATCTGTGGGTCGAGCCAAAAACATTCAGTACTTC	CASSPRSVGRAKNIQYF
TRBV20-1	.	TRBJ2-7	13	.	TGCAGTGCTAGAGAACTACCCCCAAACGAGCAGTACTTC	CSARELPPNEQYF
TRBV6-4	.	TRBJ2-6	15	.	TGTGCCAGCAGTCTAACGGCAGAGGGGGCCAACGTCCTGACTTTC	CASSLTAEGANVLTF
TRBV10-3	.	TRBJ2-3	14	TRBD2	TGTGCCATCAGTGATAGCGGGGGCACAGATACGCAGTATTTT	CAISDSGGTDTQYF
TRBV9	.	TRBJ2-3	14	.	TGTGCCAGCAGCGCCTTAGGGGGTGGAGATACGCAGTATTTT	CASSALGGGDTQYF
TRBV14	.	TRBJ1-3	15	TRBD1	TGTGCCAGCAGCCAGAGGACAGGCTCTGGAAACACCATATATTTT	CASSQRTGSGNTIYF
TRBV5-6	.	TRBJ2-2	13	.	TGTGCCAGCAGCTTGGCCCCGACCGGGGAGCTGTTTTTT	CASSLAPTGELFF
TRBV12-3/TRBV12-4	.	TRBJ1-1	13	.	TGTGCCAGCAGTGCAAGCGGTAACACTGAAGCTTTCTTT	CASSASGNTEAFF